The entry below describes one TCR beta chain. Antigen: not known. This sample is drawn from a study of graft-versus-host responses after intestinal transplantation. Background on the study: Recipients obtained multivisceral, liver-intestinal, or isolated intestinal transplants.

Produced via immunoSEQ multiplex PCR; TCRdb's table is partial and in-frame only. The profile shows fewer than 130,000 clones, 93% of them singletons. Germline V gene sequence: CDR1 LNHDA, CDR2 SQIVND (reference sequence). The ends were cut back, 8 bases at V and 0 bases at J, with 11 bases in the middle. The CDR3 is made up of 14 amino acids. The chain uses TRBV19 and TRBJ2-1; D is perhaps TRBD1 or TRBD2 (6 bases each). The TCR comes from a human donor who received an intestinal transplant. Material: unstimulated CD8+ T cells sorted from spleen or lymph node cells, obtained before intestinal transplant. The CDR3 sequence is CASSRGDSYNEQFF. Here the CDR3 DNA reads TGTGCCAGTTCAAGGGGGGACTCCTACAATGAGCAGTTCTTC.